The rows below give T cell receptor beta chains drawn from one sample of a study of shared clonotypes between healthy human individuals. Only in-frame clones appear in the TCRdb table, and some are missing; sequencing was by immunoSEQ multiplex PCR. The sample includes about 470,000 clones, about four fifths seen only once; the top ten take approximately 13%. Sequencing was performed on PBMCs. The receptors were sampled from a woman in her 40s in good health. Some clones in this sample may be carry-over from other donors' samples. Each CDR3 is given with its conserved first and last residue.

V,J,CDR3
TRBV29-1,TRBJ2-7,CSVDTAYEQYF
TRBV7-9,TRBJ2-5,CASSPRGETQYF
TRBV11-2,TRBJ2-5,CASSLEGDVLETQYF
TRBV7-9,TRBJ2-7,CASSLYEGYEQYF
TRBV19,TRBJ1-1,CASSMVPGGLTEAFF
TRBV4-2,TRBJ2-3,CASSQDQGGPTADTQYF
TRBV7-9,TRBJ1-1,CASSTTGGTEAFF
TRBV19,TRBJ2-3,CASSMTSGRGSDTQYF
TRBV30,TRBJ2-7,CAWSGTDSYEQYF
TRBV7-8,TRBJ2-7,CASSLAQLYEQYF
TRBV18,TRBJ1-2,CASSPPSETAYGYTF
TRBV25-1,TRBJ1-4,CASSESSPNEKLFF
TRBV5-1,TRBJ2-1,CASSLDGDRYNEQFF
TRBV7-8,TRBJ1-1,CASSSLKGTEAFF
TRBV4-1,TRBJ2-7,CASSRPGLADYEQYF
TRBV28,TRBJ2-3,CASSASSGITDTQYF
TRBV15,TRBJ1-5,CATSIRGPGQGLLGNQPQHF
TRBV4-1,TRBJ2-7,CASSQPTSGAVEQYF
TRBV29-1,TRBJ2-7,CSVATASDERYF
TRBV19,TRBJ2-3,CASHWTSGSTDTQYF
TRBV19,TRBJ2-3,CASSGGASGRNTPSTDTQYF
TRBV4-3,TRBJ1-1,CASSQVGGETEAFF
TRBV11-2,TRBJ2-1,CASSPASGSYNEQFF
TRBV7-2,TRBJ2-5,CASSQGWETQYF
TRBV5-1,TRBJ1-1,CASSLLKGPRMNTEAFF
TRBV6-8,TRBJ2-3,CASSEGGLAGTDTQYF
TRBV5-6,TRBJ2-4,CASTDPSGLAKNIQYF
TRBV7-4,TRBJ1-5,CASSLDSPDQGQPQHF
TRBV6-5,TRBJ1-2,CASSYADGYTF
TRBV27,TRBJ2-3,CASKGGPSTDTQYF
TRBV29-1,TRBJ2-5,CSVGRGAYQYF
TRBV7-8,TRBJ2-7,CASSPGQGTIAYEQYF
TRBV28,TRBJ2-7,CASSLAGYEQYF
TRBV9,TRBJ1-1,CASSPHAIAGSTEAFF
TRBV5-1,TRBJ2-5,CASSLGGGETQYF
TRBV28,TRBJ1-2,CASSSPGGVGGYGYTF
TRBV5-4,TRBJ2-1,CASSAPRDSQFF
TRBV4-2,TRBJ2-7,CASSQVGQAYEQYF
TRBV10-3,NA,CAIRDDSGTYEQYF
TRBV7-2,TRBJ2-7,CASSLSSGRYEQYF
TRBV7-2,TRBJ2-7,CASSPGAGLAAYEQYF
TRBV4-2,TRBJ1-3,CASSQAVISGNTIYF